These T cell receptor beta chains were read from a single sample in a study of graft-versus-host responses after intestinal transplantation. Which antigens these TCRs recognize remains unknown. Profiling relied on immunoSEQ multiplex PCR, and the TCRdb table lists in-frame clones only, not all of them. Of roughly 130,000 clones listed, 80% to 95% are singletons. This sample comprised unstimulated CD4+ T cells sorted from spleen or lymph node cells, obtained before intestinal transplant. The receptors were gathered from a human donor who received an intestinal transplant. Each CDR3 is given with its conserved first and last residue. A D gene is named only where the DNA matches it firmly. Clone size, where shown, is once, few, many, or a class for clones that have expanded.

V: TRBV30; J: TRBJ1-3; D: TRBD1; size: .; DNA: TGTGCCTGGAGAACGAAGGGGGCGGCTGGAAACACCATATATTTT; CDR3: CAWRTKGAAGNTIYF
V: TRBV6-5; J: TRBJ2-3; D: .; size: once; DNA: TGTGCCAGCAGGCGACCTCGGCAGTCAGATACGCAGTATTTT; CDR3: CASRRPRQSDTQYF
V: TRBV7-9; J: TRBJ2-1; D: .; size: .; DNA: TGTGCCAGCAGCTTAAGTACAGCTTACAATGAGCAGTTCTTC; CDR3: CASSLSTAYNEQFF
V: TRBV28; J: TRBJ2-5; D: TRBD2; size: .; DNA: TGTGCCAGCAATTCCGTGGGGGCGGGAGGGGTAGGAGAGACCCAGTACTTC; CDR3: CASNSVGAGGVGETQYF
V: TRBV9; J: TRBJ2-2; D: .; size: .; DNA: TGTGCCAGCGGGGTAGTTGCCGGGGAGCTGTTTTTT; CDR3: CASGVVAGELFF
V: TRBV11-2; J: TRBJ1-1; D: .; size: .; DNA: TGTGCCAGCAGCTTAGAGAGGGTGAACACTGAAGCTTTCTTT; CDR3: CASSLERVNTEAFF
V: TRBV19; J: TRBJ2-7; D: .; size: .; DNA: TGTGCCAGTAGTCTGGGGAGACTCAATCGTGAGCAGTACTTC; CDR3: CASSLGRLNREQYF
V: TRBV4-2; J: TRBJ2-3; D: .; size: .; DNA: TGTGCCAGCAGCCCTATAGCGACAGATACGCAGTATTTT; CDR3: CASSPIATDTQYF
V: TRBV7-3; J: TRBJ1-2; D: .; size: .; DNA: TGTGCCAGCAGCTTCGAGGACAACTATGGCTACACCTTC; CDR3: CASSFEDNYGYTF
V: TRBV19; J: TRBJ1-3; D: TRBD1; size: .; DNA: TGTGCCAGTAGCCAACAGGGGACAGGAAACACCATATATTTT; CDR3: CASSQQGTGNTIYF
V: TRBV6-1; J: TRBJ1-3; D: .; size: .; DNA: TGTGCCAGCAGTGTGATCAGGTCTGGAAACACCATATATTTT; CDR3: CASSVIRSGNTIYF
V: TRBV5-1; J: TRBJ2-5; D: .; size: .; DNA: TGCGCCAGCAGCTTGGCACGGGGGCGTTTAGAGACCCAGTACTTC; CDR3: CASSLARGRLETQYF
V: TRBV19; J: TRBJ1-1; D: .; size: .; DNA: TGTGCCAGTAGTAGGGGGGCCAACATGAACACTGAAGCTTTCTTT; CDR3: CASSRGANMNTEAFF
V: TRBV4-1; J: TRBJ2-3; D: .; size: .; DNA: TGCGCCAGCAACGCCGGGGGAATCCCCACAGATACGCAGTATTTT; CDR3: CASNAGGIPTDTQYF
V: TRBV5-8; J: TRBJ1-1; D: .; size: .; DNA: TGTGCCAGCAGCGATTACGGGGGGCGGGTGACTGAAGCTTTCTTT; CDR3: CASSDYGGRVTEAFF
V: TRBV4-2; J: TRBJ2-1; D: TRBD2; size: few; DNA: TGTGCCAGCAGCCAAGATCTAGCGGCGGTGGTTGCCCAGGAGCAGTTCTTC; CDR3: CASSQDLAAVVAQEQFF
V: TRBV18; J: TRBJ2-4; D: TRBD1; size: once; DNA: TGTGCCAGCTCACCACGTTTCATCCAGGGGGCGCAGGATACCAAAAACATTCAGTACTTC; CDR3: CASSPRFIQGAQDTKNIQYF
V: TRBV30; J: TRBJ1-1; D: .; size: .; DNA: TGTGCCTGGAGTGTAAGGGCTCCGACTGAAGCTTTCTTT; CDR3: CAWSVRAPTEAFF
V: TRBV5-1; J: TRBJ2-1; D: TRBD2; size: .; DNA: TGCGCCAGCAGCTTGGTTCTAGCGGGAGTCGTGGGTTACAATGAGCAGTTCTTC; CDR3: CASSLVLAGVVGYNEQFF
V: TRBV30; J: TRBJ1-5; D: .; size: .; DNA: TGTGCCTGGGCACATAATAGCAATCAGCCCCAGCATTTT; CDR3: CAWAHNSNQPQHF
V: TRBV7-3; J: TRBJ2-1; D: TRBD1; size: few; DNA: TGTGCCAGCAGCTGGGGACAGGGCTACAATGAGCAGTTCTTC; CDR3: CASSWGQGYNEQFF
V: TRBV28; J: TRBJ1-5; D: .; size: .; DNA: TGTGCCAGCAGTGACAGCAATCAGCCCCAGCATTTT; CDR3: CASSDSNQPQHF
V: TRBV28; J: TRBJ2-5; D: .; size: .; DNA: TGTGCCAGCAGTTTTCGACAGGTGGGGGGGGAGACCCAGTACTTC; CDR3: CASSFRQVGGETQYF
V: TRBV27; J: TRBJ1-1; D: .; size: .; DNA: TGTGCCAGTGGGATCCCCGGCCGGATTGAAGCTTTCTTT; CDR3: CASGIPGRIEAFF
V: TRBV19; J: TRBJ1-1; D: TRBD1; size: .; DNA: TGTGCCAGTAGTCCCCGGACAGGGGGCTCCACTGAAGCTTTCTTT; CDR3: CASSPRTGGSTEAFF
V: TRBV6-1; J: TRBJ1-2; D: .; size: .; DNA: TGTGCCAGCAGTGACAGGGGCAATGGCTACACCTTC; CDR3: CASSDRGNGYTF
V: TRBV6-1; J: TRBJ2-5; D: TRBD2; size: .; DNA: TGTGCCAGCTCAAGGGTAGCGGGAGGGGAAGAGACCCAGTACTTC; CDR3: CASSRVAGGEETQYF
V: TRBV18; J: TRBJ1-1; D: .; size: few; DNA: TGTGCCAGCTCACCACCGAACAGCTTGAACACTGAAGCTTTCTTT; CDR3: CASSPPNSLNTEAFF
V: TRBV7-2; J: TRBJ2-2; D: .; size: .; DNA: TGTGCCAGCTCCGAAGGGTCCGGGGAGCTGTTTTTT; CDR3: CASSEGSGELFF
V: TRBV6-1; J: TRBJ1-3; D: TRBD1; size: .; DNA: TGTGCCAGCAGTGCTGTTATCGACAGGGCTGACACCATATATTTT; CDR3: CASSAVIDRADTIYF
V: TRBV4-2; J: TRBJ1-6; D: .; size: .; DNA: TGTGCCAGCAGCCAGGTGGATATGATTTCACCCCTCCACTTT; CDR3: CASSQVDMISPLHF
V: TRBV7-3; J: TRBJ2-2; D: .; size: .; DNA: TGTGCCAGCAGCTTAGGGGGGCCAGTCGGGGAGCTGTTTTTT; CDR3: CASSLGGPVGELFF
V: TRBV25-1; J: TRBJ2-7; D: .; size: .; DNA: TGTGCCAGCAGTCACGGAGGGGGAACCTACGAGCAGTACTTC; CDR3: CASSHGGGTYEQYF
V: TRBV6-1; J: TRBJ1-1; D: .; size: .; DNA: TGTGCCAGCGCTCCAAGCGGGAACACTGAAGCTTTCTTT; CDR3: CASAPSGNTEAFF
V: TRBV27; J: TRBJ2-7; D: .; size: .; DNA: TGTGCCAGCAGTTTATCCGGGGCTCTATACGAGCAGTACTTC; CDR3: CASSLSGALYEQYF
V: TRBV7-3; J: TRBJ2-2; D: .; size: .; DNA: TGTGCCAGCAGCCCCTACAGGGAAAGGTTTCGAAGGTTGGCCGGGGAGCTGTTTTTT; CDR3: CASSPYRERFRRLAGELFF
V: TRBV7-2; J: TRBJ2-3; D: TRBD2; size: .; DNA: TGTGCCAGCAGCTTGGGTAGCGGGAGGGCGGTTGCAGATACGCAGTATTTT; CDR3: CASSLGSGRAVADTQYF
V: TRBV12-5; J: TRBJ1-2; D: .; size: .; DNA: TGTGCTAGTGGTTTGGACGCCGGTAGGGGAGGGTCACCTGGCTACACCTTC; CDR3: CASGLDAGRGGSPGYTF
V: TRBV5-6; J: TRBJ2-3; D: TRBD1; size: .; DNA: TGTGCCAGCAGCCGGGACAGGGGACGAGGAACAGATACGCAGTATTTT; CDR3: CASSRDRGRGTDTQYF
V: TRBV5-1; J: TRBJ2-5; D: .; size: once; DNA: TGCGCCAGCAGCTTGGCCCAAGAGACCCAGTACTTC; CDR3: CASSLAQETQYF
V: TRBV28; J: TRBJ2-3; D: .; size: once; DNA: TGTGCCAGCAGCCGGAGACAGACAGATACGCAGTATTTT; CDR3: CASSRRQTDTQYF
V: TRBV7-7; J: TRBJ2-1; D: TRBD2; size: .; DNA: TGTGCCAGCAGCTTAACTAGCGACAATGAGCAGTTCTTC; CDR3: CASSLTSDNEQFF
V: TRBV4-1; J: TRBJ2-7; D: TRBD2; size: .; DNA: TGCGCCAGCAGCCAAGATAGAGGACTAGCGGTTTACGAGCAGTACTTC; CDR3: CASSQDRGLAVYEQYF
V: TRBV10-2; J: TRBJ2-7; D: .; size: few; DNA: TGCGCCAGCAGTGACTTCGCAGGCTACGAGCAGTACTTC; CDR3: CASSDFAGYEQYF
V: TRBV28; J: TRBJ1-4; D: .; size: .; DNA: TGTGCCAGCAGTCTCGGGGGGCGCCGGAATGAAAAACTGTTTTTT; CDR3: CASSLGGRRNEKLFF
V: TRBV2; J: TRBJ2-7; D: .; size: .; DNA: TGTGCCAGCAGTGACGGCGTTTGGGGGAGCGGGTTATACGAGCAGTACTTC; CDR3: CASSDGVWGSGLYEQYF
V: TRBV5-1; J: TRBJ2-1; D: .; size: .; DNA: TGCGCCAGCAGCTGGGTACCGGGACACTCCTACAATGAGCAGTTCTTC; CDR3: CASSWVPGHSYNEQFF
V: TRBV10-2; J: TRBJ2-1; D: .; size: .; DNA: TGCGCCAGCAGTGCCCGTAACAATGAGCAGTTCTTC; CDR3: CASSARNNEQFF
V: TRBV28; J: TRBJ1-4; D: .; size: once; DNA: TGTGCCAGCAGTCGTCGATTTAATGAAAAACTGTTTTTT; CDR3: CASSRRFNEKLFF
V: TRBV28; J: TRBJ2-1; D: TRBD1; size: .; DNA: TGTGCCAGCAGTTGGGACAGCAGAAATGAGCAGTTCTTC; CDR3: CASSWDSRNEQFF
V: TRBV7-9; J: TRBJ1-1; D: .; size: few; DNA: TGTGCCAGCAGCTTAGCGCAAGCGAACACTGAAGCTTTCTTT; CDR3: CASSLAQANTEAFF
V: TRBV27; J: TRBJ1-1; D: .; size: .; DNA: TGTGCCAGCAACTTAAGGTGGGTTACGGCGAACACTGAAGCTTTCTTT; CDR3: CASNLRWVTANTEAFF